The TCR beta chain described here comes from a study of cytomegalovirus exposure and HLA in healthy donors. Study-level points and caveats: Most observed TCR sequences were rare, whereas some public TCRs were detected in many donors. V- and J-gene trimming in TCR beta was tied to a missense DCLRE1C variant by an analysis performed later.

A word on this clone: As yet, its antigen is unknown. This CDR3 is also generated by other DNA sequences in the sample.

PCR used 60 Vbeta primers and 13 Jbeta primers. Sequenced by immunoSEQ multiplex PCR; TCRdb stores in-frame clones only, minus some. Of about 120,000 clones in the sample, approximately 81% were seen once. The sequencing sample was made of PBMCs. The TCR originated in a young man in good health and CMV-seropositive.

This CDR3 reads CASSYSEGVTEAFF. For the CDR3, the DNA is TGTGCCAGCAGTTACTCTGAAGGGGTCACTGAAGCTTTCTTT. V gene TRBV6-5 combines with J gene TRBJ1-1; D may be TRBD1 (5 bases). V was pared by 0 bases and J by 4 bases, with 9 bases between. CDR1 is MNHEY and CDR2 is SVGAGI in the germline V gene. This CDR3 is built from 14 residues.